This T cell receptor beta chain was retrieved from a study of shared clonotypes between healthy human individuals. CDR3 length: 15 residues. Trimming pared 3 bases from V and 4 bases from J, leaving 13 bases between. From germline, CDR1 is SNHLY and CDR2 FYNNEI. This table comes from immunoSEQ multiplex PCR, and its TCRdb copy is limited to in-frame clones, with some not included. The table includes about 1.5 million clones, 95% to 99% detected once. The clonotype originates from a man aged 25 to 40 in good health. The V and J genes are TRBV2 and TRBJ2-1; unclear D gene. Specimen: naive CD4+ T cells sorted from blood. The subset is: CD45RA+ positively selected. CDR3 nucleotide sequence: TGTGCCAGCAGTGACGGCCACACCTTTTACAATGAGCAGTTCTTC. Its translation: CASSDGHTFYNEQFF.